The 15 T cell receptor beta chains below were found in one sample sequenced in a study of blood T cell repertoires in COVID-19. This table comes from immunoSEQ multiplex PCR, and its TCRdb copy is limited to in-frame clones, with some not included. The table shows around 190,000 clones, with about 80% occurring only once. The specimen sequenced was peripheral blood. The receptors shown here come from a man aged 55-75 years with acute or convalescent COVID-19.

The V call is TRBV24-1, the J call TRBJ1-5; tentatively, D is TRBD1 (6 bases). The V gene's germline CDR1 is KGHDR and CDR2 SFDVKD. There are 14 residues in the CDR3. V was shortened by 9 bases and J by 4 bases, with 15 bases between the two germline ends. The CDR3 sequence is CATRGGGRNQPQHF. The CDR3 DNA reads as TGTGCCACCCGAGGCGGGGGGCGGAATCAGCCCCAGCATTTT.

The chain is built from TRBV19 and TRBJ1-2, with a possible D match to TRBD1 (6 bases). Deletions cut 3 bases from V and 8 bases from J, with 7 bases between. Germline CDR1 is LNHDA and CDR2 is SQIVND (reference sequence). This CDR3 has 11 residues. Written as DNA, the CDR3 is TGTGCCAGTAGTATTCAGGGGGGCTACACCTTC. Its translation: CASSIQGGYTF.

DNA of the CDR3: TGTGCCAGCAGGGAGACACAGGGGGGTATGAACACTGAAGCTTTCTTT. As protein: CASRETQGGMNTEAFF. The gene calls are TRBV2 and TRBJ1-1, with 8 bases matching TRBD1. V lost 6 bases and J lost 0; bases outside the gene matches: 9. Per germline, CDR1 SNHLY and CDR2 FYNNEI. The CDR3 spans 16 residues.

The chain combines TRBV7-3 with TRBJ1-1, with D unclear. Trimming left V 4 bases short and J 5 bases short, with 14 bases between. CDR1 and CDR2 (germline): SGHTA, FQGTGA. The CDR3 contains 14 residues. In DNA form, the CDR3 reads TGTGCCAGCAGCTCTCAAGGCCCGGGGACTGAAGCTTTCTTT. Translated: CASSSQGPGTEAFF.

The chain joins TRBV6-6 to TRBJ2-3; D possibly corresponds to TRBD2 (5 bases). Germline CDR1 MNHNY, CDR2 SVGAGI (reference sequence). Trimming removed 2 bases from V and 0 bases from J, with 6 bases in between. The CDR3 totals 14 residues. CDR3 protein: CASSYRTSTDTQYF. CDR3 bases: TGTGCCAGCAGTTACAGGACTAGCACAGATACGCAGTATTTT.

The V gene is TRBV7-2, the J gene TRBJ2-3; maybe TRBD2 (6 bases). Germline lookup yields CDR1 SGHTA and CDR2 FQGNSA. Trimming left V 0 bases short and J 4 bases short, with 8 bases between. The CDR3 contains 14 residues. In DNA form, the CDR3 reads TGTGCCAGCAGCTTAGCGGGAGGCTCAGATACGCAGTATTTT. Amino acids: CASSLAGGSDTQYF.

This chain uses TRBV4-1 with TRBJ1-2, with D possibly being TRBD1 (5 bases). The germline V and J ends were trimmed by 0 bases and 5 bases, with 13 bases remaining between them. The CDR3 contains 15 residues. CDR1 and CDR2 (germline): MGHRA, YSYEKL. CDR3 coding DNA: TGCGCCAGCAGCCAAGAACAGGCGGTTAGGTATGGCTACACCTTC. This sequence encodes CASSQEQAVRYGYTF.

The genes are TRBV14 and TRBJ1-3; D remains ambiguous. Germline assignment: CDR1 SGHDN and CDR2 FVKESK. CDR3 length equals 19 residues. V lost 8 bases and J lost 0, with 26 bases in between. The CDR3 protein is CASSNREPKPRSSGNTIYF. The CDR3 coding sequence is TGTGCCAGCTCCAACCGGGAGCCCAAACCCCGAAGCTCTGGAAACACCATATATTTT. The full variable domain, with the rest looked up from reference TRBV14 and TRBJ1-3, is EAGVTQFPSHSVIEKGQTVTLRCDPISGHDNLYWYRRVMGKEIKFLLHFVKESKQDESGMPNNRFLAERTGGTYSTLKVQPAELEDSGVYFCASSNREPKPRSSGNTIYFGEGSWLTVV.

This clone was counted only a few times. The rearrangement uses TRBV9 and TRBJ1-3; the match to TRBD1 covers 10 bases. The CDR3 is 16 residues long. Germline loops: CDR1 SGDLS, CDR2 YYNGEE. Unmatched junction bases numbered 6, after V lost 4 bases and J lost 2 bases. CDR3 coding DNA: TGTGCCAGCAGCCCGCGGACAGGGGGGACTGGAAACACCATATATTTT. Amino acids: CASSPRTGGTGNTIYF.

This chain connects TRBV5-1 to TRBJ2-1; D is uncertain. CDR3 size: 16 residues. V dropped 2 bases and J dropped 7 bases, with 19 bases sitting between them. Germline CDR1 is SGHRS and CDR2 is YFSETQ. CDR3 sequence reads: CASSFRAGGGSNEQFF. The CDR3 DNA sequence: TGCGCCAGCAGCTTTCGAGCCGGTGGCGGATCTAATGAGCAGTTCTTC.

By its share, this clone is medium-sized. The J gene is TRBJ1-2, the V gene TRBV2; D might be TRBD1 (5 bases). This CDR3 is built from 17 residues. The V end lost 2 bases, the J end lost 0 bases, and 16 bases lay between the germline ends. The germline V gene encodes CDR1 SNHLY and CDR2 FYNNEI. The CDR3 spells CASSEWGDGYSNYGYTF. CDR3 bases: TGTGCCAGCAGTGAATGGGGGGACGGGTATTCTAACTATGGCTACACCTTC.

V is TRBV15 and J is TRBJ1-2; D call uncertain. Per the germline V gene, CDR1 is LNHNV and CDR2 is YYDKDF (reference sequence). This CDR3 is 15 amino acids long. V dropped 1 base and J dropped 0 bases, with 9 bases sitting between them. This CDR3 is CATSRGGYTNYGYTF. The CDR3 nucleotides are TGTGCCACCAGCAGAGGAGGCTATACTAACTATGGCTACACCTTC. The full variable domain, in which reference TRBV15 and TRBJ1-2 provide the parts outside the CDR3, is DAMVIQNPRYQVTQFGKPVTLSCSQTLNHNVMYWYQQKSSQAPKLLFHYYDKDFNNEADTPDNFQSRRPNTSFCFLDIRSPGLGDTAMYLCATSRGGYTNYGYTFGSGTRLTVV.

This clone was picked up a small number of times. The V call is TRBV6-2 or TRBV6-3, the J call TRBJ2-1, with D perhaps TRBD1 (6 bases). V lost 2 bases to trimming and J lost 6 bases, with 17 bases between them. CDR1 is MNHEY and CDR2 is SVGEGT in the germline V gene. This CDR3 has 16 amino acids. The DNA of the CDR3 is TGTGCCAGCAGTTACCCCCCCACCACAGGGATCAATGAGCAGTTCTTC. Translation gives CASSYPPTTGINEQFF.

This clone was detected once. The rearrangement uses TRBV4-2 and TRBJ1-6; 9 bases are a match to TRBD1. With V trimmed by 0 bases and J by 6 bases, 3 bases remained unmatched. There are 16 residues in the CDR3. Germline-derived CDR1 and CDR2 are LGHNA and YNFKEQ. The CDR3 nucleotides read TGTGCCAGCAGCCAAGAGGGGACAGGGTTTAATTCACCCCTCCACTTT. As protein: CASSQEGTGFNSPLHF.

The chain employs TRBV27 and TRBJ2-2; 7 bases are shared with TRBD1. From germline, CDR1 is MNHEY and CDR2 SMNVEV (reference sequence). Unmatched junction bases numbered 3, after V lost 0 bases and J lost 2 bases. This CDR3 has 16 amino acids. The CDR3 sequence is CASSLSPGGNTGELFF. DNA for the CDR3: TGTGCCAGCAGTTTATCGCCAGGGGGAAACACCGGGGAGCTGTTTTTT.